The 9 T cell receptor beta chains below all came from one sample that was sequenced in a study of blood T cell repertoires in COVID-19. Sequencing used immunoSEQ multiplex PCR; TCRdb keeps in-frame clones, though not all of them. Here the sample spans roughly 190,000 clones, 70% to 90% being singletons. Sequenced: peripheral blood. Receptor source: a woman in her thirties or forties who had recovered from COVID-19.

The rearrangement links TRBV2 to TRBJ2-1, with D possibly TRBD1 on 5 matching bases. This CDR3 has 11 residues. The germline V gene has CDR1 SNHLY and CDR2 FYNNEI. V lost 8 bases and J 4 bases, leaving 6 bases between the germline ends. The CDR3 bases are TGTGCCAGCCAGGGTTACAATGAGCAGTTCTTC. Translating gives CASQGYNEQFF.

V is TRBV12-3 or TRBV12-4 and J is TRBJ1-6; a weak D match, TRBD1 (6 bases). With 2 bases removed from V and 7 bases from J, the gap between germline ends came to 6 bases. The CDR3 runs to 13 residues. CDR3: CASSLQGNSPLHF. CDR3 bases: TGTGCCAGCAGTTTACAGGGGAATTCACCCCTCCACTTT.

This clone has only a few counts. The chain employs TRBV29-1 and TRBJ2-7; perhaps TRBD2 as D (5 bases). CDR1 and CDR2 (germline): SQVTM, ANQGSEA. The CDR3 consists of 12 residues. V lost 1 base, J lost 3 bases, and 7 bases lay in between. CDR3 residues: CSVEVRDYEQYF. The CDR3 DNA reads TGCAGCGTTGAAGTGAGGGACTACGAGCAGTACTTC.

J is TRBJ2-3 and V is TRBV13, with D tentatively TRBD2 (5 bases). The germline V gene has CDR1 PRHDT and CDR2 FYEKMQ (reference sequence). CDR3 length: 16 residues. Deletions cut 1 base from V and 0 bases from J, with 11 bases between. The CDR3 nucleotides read TGTGCCAGCAGCTTAGATGGTGGACTGAGCACAGATACGCAGTATTTT. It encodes CASSLDGGLSTDTQYF.

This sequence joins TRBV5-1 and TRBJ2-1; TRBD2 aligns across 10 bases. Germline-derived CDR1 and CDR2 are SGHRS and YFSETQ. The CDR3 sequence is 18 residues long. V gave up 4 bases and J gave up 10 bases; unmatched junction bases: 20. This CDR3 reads CASSPLTSSGSSSEEQFF. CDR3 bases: TGCGCCAGCAGCCCGCTGACCTCTAGCGGGAGCAGTTCAGAAGAGCAGTTCTTC.

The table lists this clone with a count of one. The CDR3 sequence is CASSWGTGFNYGYTF. The CDR3 nucleotides are TGTGCCAGCAGTTGGGGGACAGGGTTCAACTATGGCTACACCTTC. This chain connects TRBV28 to TRBJ1-2, with 9 bases that match TRBD1. J gave up 2 bases and V 4 bases, and 5 bases lay outside the gene matches. This CDR3 region has 15 residues. Per germline, CDR1 MDHEN and CDR2 SYDVKM.

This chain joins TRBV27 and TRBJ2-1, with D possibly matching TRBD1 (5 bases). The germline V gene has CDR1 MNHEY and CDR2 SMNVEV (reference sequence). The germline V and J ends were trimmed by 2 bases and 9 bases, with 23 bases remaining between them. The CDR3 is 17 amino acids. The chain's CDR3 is CASSLGVLGPRMGEQFF. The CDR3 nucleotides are TGTGCCAGCAGTTTAGGGGTTTTGGGGCCCAGAATGGGTGAGCAGTTCTTC.

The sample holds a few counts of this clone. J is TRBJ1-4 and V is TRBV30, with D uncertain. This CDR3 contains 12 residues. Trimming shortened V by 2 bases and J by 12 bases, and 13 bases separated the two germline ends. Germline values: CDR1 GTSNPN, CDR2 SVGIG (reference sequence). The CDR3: CAWSWRGSQLFF. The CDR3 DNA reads TGTGCCTGGAGTTGGAGAGGAAGCCAACTGTTTTTT.

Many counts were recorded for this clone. This CDR3 is CASNTRVEEKLFF. In nucleotides, the CDR3 is TGTGCCAGCAACACCAGGGTGGAAGAAAAACTGTTTTTT. The chain recombines TRBV2 with TRBJ1-4; weak D call: TRBD1 (5 bases). The CDR3 spans 13 residues. Between the trimmed V and J ends, which lost 7 bases and 8 bases, there was a span of 14 bases. The germline V gene encodes CDR1 SNHLY and CDR2 FYNNEI.